These 13 T cell receptor beta chains were all obtained from the same sample, sequenced in a study of blood T cell repertoires in COVID-19. Clones were read by immunoSEQ multiplex PCR, and TCRdb kept only the in-frame ones, dropping some. In the table there are 150,000 or so clones, 75% to 95% of which are singletons. The sequenced material came from peripheral blood. Every receptor here comes from a man aged 45-65 years with acute or convalescent COVID-19.

J is TRBJ1-2 and V is TRBV15; D is undetermined. This CDR3 comprises 14 residues. V shed 0 bases and J shed 3 bases, with 8 bases lying between them. Germline V CDR1 and CDR2: LNHNV, YYDKDF (reference sequence). The CDR3 protein is CATSREAPDYGYTF. The CDR3 DNA reads TGTGCCACCAGCAGAGAAGCGCCAGACTATGGCTACACCTTC. Full variable domain (remainder filled in from reference TRBV15 and TRBJ1-2): DAMVIQNPRYQVTQFGKPVTLSCSQTLNHNVMYWYQQKSSQAPKLLFHYYDKDFNNEADTPDNFQSRRPNTSFCFLDIRSPGLGDTAMYLCATSREAPDYGYTFGSGTRLTVV.

The J gene is TRBJ1-1, the V gene TRBV19; possibly TRBD1 for D (6 bases). CDR3 size: 15 residues. Per the germline V gene, CDR1 is LNHDA and CDR2 is SQIVND (reference sequence). Trimming removed 4 bases from V and 0 bases from J, with 12 bases in between. CDR3 protein: CASSKGTIMNTEAFF. The CDR3 DNA reads TGTGCCAGTAGTAAAGGGACAATAATGAACACTGAAGCTTTCTTT.

The genes are TRBV12-3 or TRBV12-4 and TRBJ2-1, with D possibly TRBD1 on 5 matching bases. This CDR3 spans 10 amino acids. The V and J ends lost 8 bases and 9 bases respectively, with 8 bases between them. CDR3 residues: CASGRGEQFF. Written as DNA, the CDR3 is TGTGCCAGCGGTAGGGGTGAGCAGTTCTTC.

This clone showed up just a few times. Here the CDR3 reads CASRPGTGNNQPQHF. For the CDR3, the DNA is TGTGCCAGCAGACCCGGGACAGGAAACAATCAGCCCCAGCATTTT. This chain links TRBV28 with TRBJ1-5; 8 nucleotides match TRBD1. The germline CDR1 and CDR2 sequences are MDHEN and SYDVKM. The CDR3 sequence is 15 residues long. V lost 6 bases to trimming and J lost 3 bases; unmatched junction nucleotides: 7.

V is TRBV7-6 and J is TRBJ2-7; 9 bases line up with TRBD1. Germline CDR1 is SGHVS and CDR2 is FNYEAQ. V lost 0 bases and J lost 9; bases outside the gene matches: 9. The CDR3 has 15 residues. In DNA form, the CDR3 reads TGTGCCAGCAGCTTAGCCCGACCGGGACAGGGCGGGCAGTACTTC. It is translated as CASSLARPGQGGQYF.

The chain combines TRBV30 with TRBJ1-4; the match to TRBD1 covers 7 bases. The CDR3 extends over 15 amino acids. In germline, CDR1 is GTSNPN, CDR2 SVGIG (reference sequence). Trimming cost V 1 base and J 3 bases; bases outside gene matches: 5. The CDR3 sequence is CAWSANRGANEKLFF. The CDR3, as DNA: TGTGCCTGGAGTGCCAACAGGGGCGCTAATGAAAAACTGTTTTTT.

This chain joins TRBV24-1 and TRBJ1-2, with 8 bases fitting TRBD1. CDR3 size: 15 residues. V trimming: 4 bases; J trimming: 0 bases; junction bases outside the gene matches: 3. Germline V gene sequence: CDR1 KGHDR, CDR2 SFDVKD. The CDR3 nucleotides read TGTGCCACCAGTGACAGGACAGGGTCTAACTATGGCTACACCTTC. This sequence encodes CATSDRTGSNYGYTF.

This rearrangement joins TRBV28 to TRBJ2-7; a possible D gene is TRBD1 (8 bases). Germline CDR1 and CDR2: MDHEN and SYDVKM. Deletions cut 6 bases from V and 5 bases from J, with 20 bases between. This CDR3 contains 15 residues. CDR3 residues: CASSSTQGGKDEQYF. The CDR3 coding sequence is TGTGCCAGCAGCTCTACACAGGGGGGGAAAGACGAGCAGTACTTC. Full variable domain (outside the CDR3, taken from reference TRBV28 and TRBJ2-7): DVKVTQSSRYLVKRTGEKVFLECVQDMDHENMFWYRQDPGLGLRLIYFSYDVKMKEKGDIPEGYSVSREKKERFSLILESASTNQTSMYLCASSSTQGGKDEQYFGPGTRLTVT.

The chain recombines TRBV28 with TRBJ2-7; D is perhaps TRBD1 (6 bases). The V gene's germline CDR1 is MDHEN and CDR2 SYDVKM. V was clipped by 3 bases and J by 0 bases, with 9 bases between them. This CDR3 has 14 amino acids. The CDR3 is CASSFGGNSYEQYV. Written as DNA, the CDR3 is TGTGCCAGCAGTTTTGGGGGCAACTCCTACGAGCAGTACGTC.

J is TRBJ2-3 and V is TRBV9, with D perhaps matching TRBD1 (6 bases). V shed 4 bases and J shed 0 bases, with 12 bases lying between them. The CDR3 is 15 residues long. Germline CDR1 is SGDLS and CDR2 is YYNGEE. CDR3 bases: TGTGCCAGCAGCTTACTCCAGGGGAGCACAGATACGCAGTATTTT. This encodes CASSLLQGSTDTQYF.

The chain carries TRBV29-1 and TRBJ2-3; D is ambiguous. The length of the CDR3 is 13 residues. Germline CDR1 is SQVTM and CDR2 is ANQGSEA. V gave up 1 base and J gave up 2 bases, with 7 bases separating them. CDR3 in amino acids: CSVEGQATDTQYF. The CDR3 DNA is TGCAGCGTTGAAGGGCAGGCCACAGATACGCAGTATTTT.

The chain joins TRBV30 to TRBJ1-5; maybe TRBD1 (6 bases). Germline CDR1 reads GTSNPN; CDR2 reads SVGIG (reference sequence). The CDR3 consists of 13 residues. The ends were cut back, 1 base at V and 5 bases at J, with 9 bases in the middle. The CDR3 reads CAWSGQVDQPQHF. The CDR3 region has the DNA TGTGCCTGGAGTGGACAGGTAGATCAGCCCCAGCATTTT.

V usage is TRBV14 and J usage is TRBJ1-1, with D perhaps TRBD1 (5 bases). The CDR3 has 14 amino acids. The V end lost 7 bases, the J end lost 4 bases, and 16 bases lay between the germline ends. Germline-derived CDR1 and CDR2 are SGHDN and FVKESK. The CDR3 region has the DNA TGTGCCAGCATGGTCGGGGGTGGGAGCACTGAAGCTTTCTTT. It encodes CASMVGGGSTEAFF.